The clone carrying this T cell receptor (beta chain) was seen more than once but under ten times. The sample belongs to a study of T cells in Graves' hyperthyroidism and ophthalmopathy. TCR beta CDR3 sequences were amplified from RNA transcripts. The HTBI primer set drove a first-round RT-PCR of the TCR CDR3. TCRdb reprocessed the multiplex PCR reads via MiXCR and lists one record per CDR3 protein. The sample includes about 400,000 distinct CDR3 sequences, less than 20% seen only once; the top ten take less than 15%. No ophthalmopathy progression within 18 months constituted stable Graves' hyperthyroidism. Diagnoses used clinical symptoms, serum thyroxine and TRAb, thyroid ultrasound and orbital computed tomography. Germline CDR1 reads DFQATT; CDR2 reads SNEGSKA (reference sequence). Trimming removed 6 bases from V and 7 bases from J, with 26 bases in between. The CDR3 consists of 16 residues.

The sequenced material came from blood. The TCR comes from a woman between 18 and 30 years old with Graves' hyperthyroidism. The genes are TRBV20-1 and TRBJ2-3, with TRBD2 as a possible D gene (5 bases). The chain's CDR3 is CSAVSGWSRSVNTQYF. The CDR3 DNA reads as TGCAGTGCCGTCAGCGGCTGGTCACGTTCAGTGAATACGCAGTATTTT.